This entry describes one T cell receptor beta chain. Its specific antigen is unknown. Base-call qualities are not available, and no considerably larger clone is one nucleotide away. The sample originates from a study of blood T cell repertoires in COVID-19 (dated by TCRdb to about 2020). In terms of the full investigation: Samples covering the acute and convalescent phases of COVID-19 were provided by collaborators in the United States, Italy and Spain. The prospective study material was composed of cDNA or gDNA derived from T cells, B-cell-depleted T cells, or PBMCs. Subjects who had been exposed to COVID-19, were actively infected with it, or had recovered from it provided the deeply sampled blood TCRbeta repertoires that made up the dataset. The repertoires were released in a freely available public database meant as a resource for research on the immune response to SARS-CoV-2. Samples came from the ongoing ImmuneRACE study (first 160 participants) plus 1,254 subjects from 6 global collaborators. A de-identified subject ID, COVID-19 status, age in years and sex were almost always included in the sample metadata. Where HLA class I and class II types were available, the types were taken from metadata supplied by the sample provider, not from assay-based typing.

A distance of 12 bases separates the germline ends of V and J, which lose 6 bases and 0 bases respectively. The CDR3 contains 15 residues, cysteine and phenylalanine counted. Only the CDR3 portion is preserved as DNA: 45 bases, with reading frame beginning at the first base. The germline V gene supplies CDR1 SGHTA and CDR2 FQGNSA. TCRbeta CDR3 regions were amplified from genomic DNA using the immunoSEQ Assay, a bias-controlled multiplex PCR. The paper's processing steps were these. Within the assay, amplification of reference gene primers was used to estimate how many nucleated cells each sample contained. To quantify the absolute abundance of each unique TCRbeta CDR3 rearrangement, sequence reads were collapsed and filtered. Productive Simpson clonality was computed per sample as the square root of Simpson's diversity index over productive rearrangements. Held by TCRdb, this immuneACCESS table contains in-frame sequences only and omits some clones. Under half of the omission traces to an unresolved V gene where checked; the cause of the rest is unknown. V, J and clone size reflect that table, while D and trimming were determined from the DNA. The sample table holds roughly 230,000 clones, of which 75% to 85% were seen once. More than 5% of the sample lies in the top ten.

Broad study findings and their caveats: How much clinical and demographic metadata was included differed by source and by participant, and the metadata was provided uncurated.

Each collaborating institution followed its own protocols to collect whole blood in K2EDTA tubes. For TCRbeta analysis, collaborators shipped samples as frozen whole blood, isolated PBMCs, or DNA extracted from either of those sample types. Material: peripheral blood. This sequence was found in a human donor in a cohort sampled during active COVID-19. The chain employs TRBV7-2 and TRBJ1-3; TRBD1 is a weak D gene call, 5 bases matching. The CDR3 in this case is CASSLQGVSGNTIYF. The DNA sequence is as follows: TGTGCCAGCAGTTTGCAGGGCGTCTCTGGAAACACCATATATTTT.